This TCR beta chain stems from a study of technical replicates of blood from a few donors (TCRdb year 2017). Comment on this clone: Its antigen remains undetermined. Base-call qualities are not available, and no considerably larger clone is one nucleotide away.

The CDR3, cysteine through phenylalanine, is 13 amino acids long. Left in the record is the CDR3 DNA by itself, 39 bases read in frame from the first base. CDR1 MNHEY and CDR2 SMNVEV are derived from the germline V gene (reference sequence). Trimming accounts for 6 bases at V and 7 bases at J, while the number of junction bases matched to no gene is 4. The library was prepared using the immunoSEQ multiplex PCR assay. TCRdb provides this immuneACCESS table in a form limited to in-frame rearrangements. Some clones are lacking; in checked studies, under half of them reflect an unresolved V gene, and why the rest are absent is not known. Across this sample there are roughly 71,000 clones, with about 95% seen only once. The ten largest clones represent 0.24% of the sample.

The TCR was taken from a human donor in good health. Input material: T cells isolated from PBMCs. The chain links TRBV27 with TRBJ1-4; 8 middle bases align to TRBD1. In nucleotide form, the sequence is TGTGCCAGCAGAACAGGGGGGATTGAAAAACTGTTTTTT. It translates to CASRTGGIEKLFF. With the rest looked up from the reference TRBV27 and TRBJ1-4 genes rather than sequenced, the full variable domain is EAQVTQNPRYLITVTGKKLTVTCSQNMNHEYMSWYRQDPGLGLRQIYYSMNVEVTDKGDVPEGYKVSRKEKRNFPLILESPSPNQTSLYFCASRTGGIEKLFFGSGTQLSVL.